A selection of T cell receptor beta chains follows, all from one sample in a study of OX40 agonist ivuxolimab in advanced cancers. The data were produced by immunoSEQ multiplex PCR, yet TCRdb's version contains in-frame clones alone and is incomplete. The repertoire holds just over 15,000 clones, with around 65% as singletons. Specimen: CD4+ or CD8+ T cells sorted from blood, collected in a trial of the OX40 agonist ivuxolimab. Receptors originate from an adult with an advanced solid tumor such as melanoma, head and neck, liver or kidney cancer. Each CDR3 is given with its conserved first and last residue. Each record gives: V gene, D gene, J gene, clone size, CDR3 protein, CDR3 DNA. A D gene is named only where the DNA matches it firmly. Clone size appears in some rows only: once, few, many, or a class for an expanded clone.

TRBV7-8,-,TRBJ2-7,-,CASSLYRQVPYEQYF,TGTGCCAGCAGCCTCTACCGACAGGTTCCCTACGAGCAGTACTTC
TRBV27,TRBD2,TRBJ2-3,medium-sized,CASSFIAGDTDTQYF,TGTGCCAGCAGTTTTATAGCGGGGGACACAGATACGCAGTATTTT
TRBV5-4,-,TRBJ2-3,-,CASSSLTDTQYF,TGTGCCAGCAGCTCTCTCACAGATACGCAGTATTTT
TRBV29-1,-,TRBJ2-1,-,CSVEQRYNEQFF,TGCAGCGTTGAACAGCGCTACAATGAGCAGTTCTTC
TRBV7-9,-,TRBJ1-5,-,CASSLVGGNQPQHF,TGTGCCAGCAGCTTAGTGGGCGGAAATCAGCCCCAGCATTTT
TRBV5-4,TRBD1,TRBJ1-6,-,CASSLGSGQTSPLHF,TGTGCCAGCAGCTTGGGTTCGGGACAGACCTCACCCCTCCACTTT
TRBV27,-,TRBJ2-3,-,CASRGAGRMGNTDTQYF,TGTGCCAGCAGGGGGGCTGGCAGGATGGGTAACACAGATACGCAGTATTTT
TRBV9,TRBD1,TRBJ1-2,once,CASSTDRDRAYGYTF,TGTGCCAGCAGCACCGACCGGGACAGAGCCTATGGCTACACCTTC
TRBV27,-,TRBJ1-2,-,CASKGARGRDYGYTF,TGTGCCAGCAAGGGAGCCCGGGGGCGCGACTATGGCTACACCTTC
TRBV6-5,-,TRBJ2-1,few,CASSSRDYNEQFF,TGTGCCAGCAGTTCTCGGGACTACAATGAGCAGTTCTTC
TRBV5-1,TRBD2,TRBJ2-1,-,CASSLGAGGTYNEQFF,TGCGCCAGCAGCTTGGGGGCGGGGGGGACGTACAATGAGCAGTTCTTC
TRBV4-2,TRBD2,TRBJ2-1,-,CASSSSGGYYNEQFF,TGTGCCAGCAGCTCAAGCGGGGGGTACTACAATGAGCAGTTCTTC
TRBV7-2,TRBD1,TRBJ2-4,-,CASSITGDRVRDIQYF,TGTGCCAGCAGCATTACCGGGGACAGGGTACGAGACATTCAGTACTTC
TRBV27,-,TRBJ2-7,once,CASSSYEQYF,TGTGCCAGCAGTTCCTACGAGCAGTACTTC
TRBV11-3,TRBD2,TRBJ2-7,-,CASSLVAGAPYEQYF,TGTGCCAGCAGCTTGGTAGCGGGGGCCCCCTACGAGCAGTACTTC
TRBV7-8,-,TRBJ2-2,-,CASSLGRREVPGELFF,TGTGCCAGCAGCTTAGGTCGCAGGGAGGTCCCCGGGGAGCTGTTTTTT
TRBV7-6,-,TRBJ1-1,medium-sized,CASSLEPSNTEAFF,TGTGCCAGCAGCTTAGAGCCATCGAACACTGAAGCTTTCTTT
TRBV14,TRBD1,TRBJ1-2,-,CASSPRTGFVGYTF,TGTGCCAGCAGCCCGCGGACAGGGTTTGTGGGCTACACCTTC
TRBV7-9,TRBD2,TRBJ2-7,-,CASSPGTSVRSEQYF,TGTGCCAGCAGCCCCGGGACTAGCGTGAGAAGCGAGCAGTACTTC
TRBV18,-,TRBJ2-7,-,CASSPRSIHDHEQYF,TGTGCCAGCTCACCACGGAGTATCCATGACCACGAGCAGTACTTC
TRBV7-9,-,TRBJ1-3,-,CASSLSGNTIYF,TGTGCCAGCAGCTTATCTGGAAACACCATATATTTT
TRBV28,-,TRBJ2-2,-,CASSPRLVPGELFF,TGTGCCAGCAGCCCGAGACTAGTTCCCGGGGAGCTGTTTTTT
TRBV6-5,-,TRBJ1-2,-,CASSYSRSSGYTF,TGTGCCAGCAGTTACTCCCGGTCCTCTGGCTACACCTTC
TRBV7-9,-,TRBJ2-3,-,CASSNTKEPIDTQYF,TGTGCCAGCAGCAACACCAAGGAGCCCATCGATACGCAGTATTTT
TRBV2,TRBD1,TRBJ2-7,-,CASSEQGAPVYTF,TGTGCCAGCAGTGAACAGGGGGCCCCGGTGTATACGTTT
TRBV7-9,-,TRBJ1-6,-,CASSRGGYSYNSPLHF,TGTGCCAGCAGCCGGGGAGGGTACTCCTATAATTCACCCCTCCACTTT
TRBV4-3,-,TRBJ2-2,few,CASSQDYVTTNTGELFF,TGCGCCAGCAGCCAAGACTATGTGACTACGAACACCGGGGAGCTGTTTTTT
TRBV9,-,TRBJ1-1,-,CASSVAGGSGRTIRDTEAFF,TGTGCCAGCAGCGTAGCGGGGGGGTCAGGGAGAACAATACGGGACACTGAAGCTTTCTTT
TRBV4-1,-,TRBJ2-3,-,CASSQEYGSTDTQYF,TGCGCCAGCAGCCAAGAGTACGGGAGCACAGATACGCAGTATTTT
TRBV30,-,TRBJ2-1,-,CAWTEFNEQFF,TGTGCCTGGACCGAATTCAATGAGCAGTTCTTC
TRBV7-2,TRBD1,TRBJ2-7,-,CASSPHAGGPEQYF,TGTGCCAGCAGCCCCCACGCAGGGGGCCCCGAGCAGTACTTC
TRBV5-3,-,TRBJ2-2,-,CASSSTVMNTGELFF,TGTGCCAGCAGCTCGACAGTGATGAACACCGGGGAGCTGTTTTTT
TRBV9,-,TRBJ2-2,-,CASSVGGATELFF,TGTGCCAGCAGCGTAGGAGGGGCAACAGAGCTGTTTTTT
TRBV9,-,TRBJ2-3,few,CASSATSTDTQYF,TGTGCCAGCAGCGCGACTAGCACAGATACGCAGTATTTT
TRBV4-1,-,TRBJ2-7,-,CASSQADRYEQYF,TGCGCCAGCAGCCAGGCAGACCGCTACGAGCAGTACTTC
TRBV27,-,TRBJ1-1,-,CASSLLGSEKAFF,TGTGCCAGCAGTTTACTGGGCTCCGAGAAAGCTTTCTTT
TRBV7-8,-,TRBJ1-1,-,CASSLALGEDPEAFF,TGTGCCAGCAGCTTAGCGTTGGGGGAAGATCCTGAAGCTTTCTTT
TRBV19,-,TRBJ2-7,-,CASSIAGAPSSYEQYF,TGTGCCAGTAGTATCGCGGGGGCCCCGAGCTCCTACGAGCAGTACTTC
TRBV19,-,TRBJ2-3,-,CASSITASKRRDTQYF,TGTGCCAGTAGTATAACCGCCTCAAAGCGACGAGATACGCAGTATTTT
TRBV7-9,-,TRBJ2-7,-,CASSATTAHEQYF,TGTGCCAGCAGCGCCACGACAGCCCACGAGCAGTACTTC
TRBV7-9,-,TRBJ1-2,-,CASSGGYSYGYTF,TGTGCCAGCAGCGGAGGATACAGCTATGGCTACACCTTC
TRBV5-6,-,TRBJ2-2,-,CASSLGAGELFF,TGTGCCAGCAGCTTGGGTGCCGGGGAGCTGTTTTTT
TRBV2,-,TRBJ2-7,-,CASSEGPPPYEQYF,TGTGCCTCCTCCGAGGGGCCACCGCCCTACGAGCAGTACTTC
TRBV4-3,-,TRBJ1-2,few,CASSPSDRSNYGYTF,TGCGCCAGCAGCCCTTCGGACAGATCGAACTATGGCTACACCTTC
TRBV27,-,TRBJ2-7,-,CASSLGTGSSYEQYF,TGTGCCAGCAGTTTAGGCACAGGGAGCTCCTACGAGCAGTACTTC
TRBV7-6,TRBD2,TRBJ2-7,-,CASSFGASGAYEQYF,TGTGCCAGCAGCTTCGGGGCTAGCGGGGCCTACGAGCAGTACTTC
TRBV27,-,TRBJ1-5,-,CASSLRLGNQPQHF,TGTGCCAGCAGTTTGAGGCTTGGCAATCAGCCCCAGCATTTT
TRBV5-6,TRBD2,TRBJ2-1,-,CASSPGLAVYNEQFF,TGTGCCAGCAGCCCGGGACTAGCGGTCTACAATGAGCAGTTCTTC
TRBV6-5,-,TRBJ1-5,few,CARSARWSRQSAPAF,TGTGCCCGCTCTGCTCGGTGGTCGCGGCAATCAGCCCCAGCATTT
TRBV4-1,-,TRBJ2-3,-,CASSPKPARSTDTQYF,TGCGCCAGCAGCCCTAAGCCGGCCCGGAGCACAGATACGCAGTATTTT
TRBV4-1,-,TRBJ2-7,-,CASSQETSGAYEQYF,TGCGCCAGCAGCCAAGAGACCTCAGGGGCCTACGAGCAGTACTTC
TRBV19,-,TRBJ2-5,few,CASSLDLDQETQYF,TGTGCCAGTAGCCTCGACCTGGACCAAGAGACCCAGTACTTC
TRBV5-4,-,TRBJ2-7,-,CASRSPTGTYEQYF,TGTGCCAGCAGATCCCCGACAGGAACCTACGAGCAGTACTTC
TRBV28,-,TRBJ2-7,medium-sized,CASSFYKAPLKRASYEQYF,TGTGCCAGCAGTTTTTATAAGGCGCCTCTAAAGAGGGCCTCCTACGAGCAGTACTTC
TRBV6-1,TRBD1,TRBJ1-2,-,CASRRDSLAYGYTF,TGTGCCAGCAGGAGGGACAGCCTAGCCTATGGCTACACCTTC
TRBV23-1,TRBD1,TRBJ2-7,-,CASSNNGTDSYEQYF,TGCGCCAGCAGTAACAACGGGACAGATTCCTACGAGCAGTACTTC
TRBV7-3,-,TRBJ2-3,-,CASSLLGSVADTQYF,TGTGCCAGCAGCTTACTTGGTAGCGTGGCAGATACGCAGTATTTT
TRBV28,-,TRBJ2-3,few,CASSFVWDGTDTQYF,TGTGCCAGCAGTTTCGTTTGGGACGGCACAGATACGCAGTATTTT
TRBV5-1,TRBD2,TRBJ2-7,-,CASSFSGTSSYEQYF,TGCGCCAGCAGCTTTAGCGGGACAAGCTCCTACGAGCAGTACTTC